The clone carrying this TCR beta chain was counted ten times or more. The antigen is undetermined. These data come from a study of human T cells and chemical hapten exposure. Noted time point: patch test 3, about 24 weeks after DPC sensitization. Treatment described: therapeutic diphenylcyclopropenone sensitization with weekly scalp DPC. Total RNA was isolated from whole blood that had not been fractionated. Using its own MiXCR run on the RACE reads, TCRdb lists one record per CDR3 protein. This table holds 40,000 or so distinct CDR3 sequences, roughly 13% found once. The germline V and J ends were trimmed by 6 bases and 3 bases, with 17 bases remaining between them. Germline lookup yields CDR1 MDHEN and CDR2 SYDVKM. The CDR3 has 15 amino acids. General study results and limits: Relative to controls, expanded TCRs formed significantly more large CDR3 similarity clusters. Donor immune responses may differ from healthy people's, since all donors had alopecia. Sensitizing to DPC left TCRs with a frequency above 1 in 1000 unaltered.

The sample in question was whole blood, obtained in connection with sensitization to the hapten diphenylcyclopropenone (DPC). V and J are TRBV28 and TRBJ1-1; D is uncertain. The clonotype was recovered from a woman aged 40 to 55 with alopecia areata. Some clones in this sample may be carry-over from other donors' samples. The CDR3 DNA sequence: TGTGCCAGCAGCCTCCCGACGGGGTTGTACACTGAAGCTTTCTTT. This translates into CASSLPTGLYTEAFF.